This T cell receptor (beta chain) was captured by sequencing in a study of blood T cell repertoires in COVID-19. Overall study context: The samples span acute and convalescent COVID-19 from the United States, Italy and Spain.

Per the original data handling: From reference gene primer amplification, estimates of nucleated cell counts were derived. The repertoire was sequenced with immunoSEQ multiplex PCR; TCRdb's copy has only in-frame clones and lacks some. V and J calls and clone size are copied from that table; D and trimming were computed from the DNA. This sample yields about 26,000 clones, of which 75% to 90% are seen a single time; 7.5% to 8% belongs to the top ten. The germline V and J ends were trimmed by 6 bases and 5 bases, with 18 bases remaining between them. Germline V gene data show CDR1 as SGDLS and CDR2 as YYNGEE. This CDR3 is built from 14 residues.

V usage is TRBV9 and J usage is TRBJ2-7; D call uncertain. Sequencing was performed on peripheral blood. The clonotype originates from a human donor in a cohort sampled during active COVID-19. In DNA form, the CDR3 reads TGTGCCAGCACCCCTAGGCTAGAAGGCGACGAGCAGTACTTC. Encoded protein: CASTPRLEGDEQYF.